The present TCR beta chain was sequenced within a study of control samples from healthy donors and cancer patients. The assay was immunoSEQ multiplex PCR, and TCRdb's table has in-frame clones only and misses some. This repertoire shows about 80,000 clones, roughly 90% found once; its top ten account for more than 5.5%. CDR1 LGHDT and CDR2 YNNKEL come from the germline V gene (reference sequence). Between the trimmed V and J ends, which lost 2 bases and 7 bases, there was a span of 12 bases. The CDR3 is made up of 13 amino acids. Sequenced input: blood. The sequence was obtained from a woman between 50 and 59 years old in good health. V is TRBV3-1 (or the pseudogene TRBV3-2) and J is TRBJ2-7, with D perhaps given as TRBD1 or TRBD2 (5 bases each). The CDR3 spells CASSQRPGTEQYF. The CDR3 DNA sequence: TGTGCCAGCAGCCAACGCCCCGGGACGGAGCAGTACTTC.